This section outlines one T cell receptor (beta chain) sequence together with its context. Primed by a sample-barcoded 5' primer and a J-beta primer mix, a second PCR proceeded for roughly 7 to 12 cycles. MiXCR, applied by TCRdb to the 5' RACE reads, yields one record per CDR3 protein. The sample yields 1.5 million to 1.8 million distinct CDR3 sequences, about 45% seen once. The data are from a study of blood T cells in healthy people across ages. The receptor was isolated from a woman under 30 in good health. The sample was blood.

The CDR3 here is CSVRPLGVDTEAFF. The CDR3 DNA is TGCAGCGTGCGACCGCTCGGGGTGGACACTGAAGCTTTCTTT. The chain joins TRBV29-1 to TRBJ1-1, with unresolved D. The germline V and J ends were trimmed by 6 bases and 3 bases, with 17 bases remaining between them. Germline V CDR1 and CDR2: SQVTM, ANQGSEA. The CDR3 has 14 residues.